Below, one T cell receptor beta chain is given with its context. There are 14 residues in the CDR3. V lost 2 bases to trimming and J lost 0 bases, with 6 bases between them. The germline V gene has CDR1 SGHAT and CDR2 FQNNGV. The record originates from a study of T cell responses to AZD1222 COVID-19 vaccine. Here immunoSEQ multiplex PCR was the method, and the copy in TCRdb shows in-frame clones only, minus some. The data hold under 200,000 clones, with approximately 91% observed a single time. J is TRBJ2-3 and V is TRBV11-2; D is possibly TRBD2 (5 bases). Specimen: peripheral blood, collected on day 0 of AZD1222 vaccination. This TCR came from an adult in good health. DNA for the CDR3: TGTGCCAGCAGCTTAACGGGGAGCACAGATACGCAGTATTTT. Its protein is CASSLTGSTDTQYF.